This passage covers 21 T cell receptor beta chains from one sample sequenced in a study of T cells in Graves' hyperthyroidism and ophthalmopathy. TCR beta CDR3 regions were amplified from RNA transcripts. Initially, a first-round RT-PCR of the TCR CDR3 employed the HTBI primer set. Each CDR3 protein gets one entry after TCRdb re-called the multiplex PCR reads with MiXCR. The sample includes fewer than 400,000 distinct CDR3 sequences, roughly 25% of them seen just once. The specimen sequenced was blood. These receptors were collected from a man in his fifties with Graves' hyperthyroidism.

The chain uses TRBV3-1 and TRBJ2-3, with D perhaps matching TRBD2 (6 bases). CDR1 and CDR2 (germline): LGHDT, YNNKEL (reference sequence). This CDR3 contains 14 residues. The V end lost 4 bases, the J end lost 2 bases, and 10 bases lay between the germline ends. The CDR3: CASSLGGITDTQYF. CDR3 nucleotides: TGTGCCAGCAGCCTGGGGGGAATCACAGATACGCAGTATTTT.

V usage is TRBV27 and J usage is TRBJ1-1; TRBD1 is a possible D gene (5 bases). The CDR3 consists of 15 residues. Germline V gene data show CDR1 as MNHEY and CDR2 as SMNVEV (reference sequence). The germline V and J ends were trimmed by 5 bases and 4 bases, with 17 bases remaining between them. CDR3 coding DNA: TGTGCCAGCAGTAGACAACAGGTGGCGGGCACTGAAGCTTTCTTT. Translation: CASSRQQVAGTEAFF.

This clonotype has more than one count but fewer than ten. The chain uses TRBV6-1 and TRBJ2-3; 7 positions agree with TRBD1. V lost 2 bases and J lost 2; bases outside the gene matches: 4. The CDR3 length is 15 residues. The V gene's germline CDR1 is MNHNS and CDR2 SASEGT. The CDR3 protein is CASSERDSYTDTQYF. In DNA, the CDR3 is TGTGCCAGCAGTGAAAGGGACAGCTACACAGATACGCAGTATTTT.

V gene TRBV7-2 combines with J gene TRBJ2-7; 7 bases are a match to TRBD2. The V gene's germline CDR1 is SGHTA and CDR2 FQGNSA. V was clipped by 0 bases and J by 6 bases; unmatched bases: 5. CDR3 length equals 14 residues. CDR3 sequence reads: CASSLAAGDPEQYF. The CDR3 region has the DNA TGTGCCAGCAGCTTAGCGGCGGGAGACCCCGAGCAGTACTTC. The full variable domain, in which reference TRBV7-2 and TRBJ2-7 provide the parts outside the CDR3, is GAGVSQSPSNKVTEKGKDVELRCDPISGHTALYWYRQSLGQGLEFLIYFQGNSAPDKSGLPSDRFSAERTGGSVSTLTIQRTQQEDSAVYLCASSLAAGDPEQYFGPGTRLTVT.

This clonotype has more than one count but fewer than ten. The CDR3: CSAVGLAGGYNEQFF. The CDR3, as DNA: TGCAGTGCGGTTGGACTAGCGGGAGGGTACAATGAGCAGTTCTTC. The chain joins TRBV20-1 to TRBJ2-1; the match to TRBD2 covers 15 bases. Germline V CDR1 and CDR2: DFQATT, SNEGSKA (reference sequence). V trimming: 6 bases; J trimming: 4 bases; junction bases outside the gene matches: 4. CDR3 length: 15 residues.

CDR3: CSARVLDGYEQYF. The CDR3, as DNA: TGCAGTGCTAGAGTTCTAGACGGTTACGAGCAGTACTTC. This chain joins TRBV20-1 and TRBJ2-7; no reliable D call. Per germline, CDR1 DFQATT and CDR2 SNEGSKA (reference sequence). The CDR3 contains 13 residues. Trimming stripped 1 base from V and 4 bases from J, with 11 bases between.

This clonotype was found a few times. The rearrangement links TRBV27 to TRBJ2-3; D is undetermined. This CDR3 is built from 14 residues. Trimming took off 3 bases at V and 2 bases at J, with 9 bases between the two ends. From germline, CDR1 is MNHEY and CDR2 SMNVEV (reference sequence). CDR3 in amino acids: CASSLRQHTDTQYF. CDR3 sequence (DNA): TGTGCCAGCAGTTTGAGGCAGCACACAGATACGCAGTATTTT.

CDR3 in DNA: TGTGCCAGCAGTTACCTCGGGACAGCTGGTGAAGCTTTCTTT. Translated: CASSYLGTAGEAFF. V usage is TRBV6-5 and J usage is TRBJ1-1, with 7 nucleotides matching TRBD1. The CDR3 has 14 amino acids. V lost 2 bases to trimming and J lost 7 bases; unmatched junction nucleotides: 7. Germline lookup yields CDR1 MNHEY and CDR2 SVGAGI.

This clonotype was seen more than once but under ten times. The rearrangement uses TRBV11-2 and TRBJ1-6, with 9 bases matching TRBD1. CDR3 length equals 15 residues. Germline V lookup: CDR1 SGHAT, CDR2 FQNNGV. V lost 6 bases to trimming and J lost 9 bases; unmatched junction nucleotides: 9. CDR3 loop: CASRKPGQGISPLHF. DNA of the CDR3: TGTGCCAGCAGGAAACCGGGACAGGGAATTTCACCCCTCCACTTT.

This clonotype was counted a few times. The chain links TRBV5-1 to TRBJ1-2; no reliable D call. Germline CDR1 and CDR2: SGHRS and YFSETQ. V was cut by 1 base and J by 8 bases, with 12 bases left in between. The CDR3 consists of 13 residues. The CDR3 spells CASSLNDMGGYTF. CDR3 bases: TGCGCCAGCAGCTTGAACGACATGGGCGGCTACACCTTC.

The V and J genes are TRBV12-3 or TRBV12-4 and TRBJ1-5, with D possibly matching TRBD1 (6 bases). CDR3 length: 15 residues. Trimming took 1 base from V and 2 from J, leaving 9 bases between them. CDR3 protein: CASSLGRGRNQPQHF. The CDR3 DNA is TGTGCCAGCAGTTTAGGCAGGGGACGCAATCAGCCCCAGCATTTT.

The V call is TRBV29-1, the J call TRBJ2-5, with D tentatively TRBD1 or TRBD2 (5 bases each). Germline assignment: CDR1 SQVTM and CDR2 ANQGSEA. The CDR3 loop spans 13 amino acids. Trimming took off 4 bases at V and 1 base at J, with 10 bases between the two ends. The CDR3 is CSVGWGSQETQYF. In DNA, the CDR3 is TGCAGCGTTGGGTGGGGGTCCCAAGAGACCCAGTACTTC. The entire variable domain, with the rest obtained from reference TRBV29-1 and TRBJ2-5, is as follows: SAVISQKPSRDICQRGTSLTIQCQVDSQVTMMFWYRQQPGQSLTLIATANQGSEATYESGFVIDKFPISRPNLTFSTLTVSNMSPEDSSIYLCSVGWGSQETQYFGPGTRLLVL.

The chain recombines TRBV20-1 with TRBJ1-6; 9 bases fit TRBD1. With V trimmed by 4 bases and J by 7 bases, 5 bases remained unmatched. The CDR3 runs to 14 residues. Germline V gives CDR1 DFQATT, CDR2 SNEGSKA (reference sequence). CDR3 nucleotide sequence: TGCAGTGCTACCTTGGGACAGGGAAATTCACCCCTCCACTTT. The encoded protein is CSATLGQGNSPLHF.

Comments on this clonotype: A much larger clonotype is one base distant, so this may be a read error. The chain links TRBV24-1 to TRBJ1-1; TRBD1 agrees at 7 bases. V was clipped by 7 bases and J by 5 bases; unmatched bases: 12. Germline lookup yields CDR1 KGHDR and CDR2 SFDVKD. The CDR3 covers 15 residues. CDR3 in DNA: TGTGCCACCAGCGATCGACAGGGACGGGGAACTGAAGCTTTCTTT. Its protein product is CATSDRQGRGTEAFF.

CDR3 amino acids: CASSEGEFRTDTQYF. CDR3 DNA sequence: TGTGCCAGCAGTGAGGGGGAATTTAGGACAGATACGCAGTATTTT. The chain employs TRBV6-1 and TRBJ2-3; D may match TRBD1 or TRBD2 (5 bases each). Trimming removed 3 bases from V and 3 bases from J, with 13 bases in between. Germline-derived CDR1 and CDR2 are MNHNS and SASEGT. There are 15 residues in the CDR3.

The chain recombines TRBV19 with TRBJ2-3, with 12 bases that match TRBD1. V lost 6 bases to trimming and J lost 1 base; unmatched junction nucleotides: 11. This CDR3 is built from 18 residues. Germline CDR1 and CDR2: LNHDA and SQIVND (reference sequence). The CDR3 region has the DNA TGTGCCAGTAGATCCGGGACAGGGGGCAATACTGGCACAGATACGCAGTATTTT. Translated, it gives CASRSGTGGNTGTDTQYF.

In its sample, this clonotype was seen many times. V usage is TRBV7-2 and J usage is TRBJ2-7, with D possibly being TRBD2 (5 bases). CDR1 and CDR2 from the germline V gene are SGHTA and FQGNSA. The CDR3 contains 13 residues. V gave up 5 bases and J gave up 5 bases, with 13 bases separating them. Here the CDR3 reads CASSRRPLDEQYF. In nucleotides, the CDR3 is TGTGCCAGCAGCCGGAGGCCCCTGGACGAGCAGTACTTC.

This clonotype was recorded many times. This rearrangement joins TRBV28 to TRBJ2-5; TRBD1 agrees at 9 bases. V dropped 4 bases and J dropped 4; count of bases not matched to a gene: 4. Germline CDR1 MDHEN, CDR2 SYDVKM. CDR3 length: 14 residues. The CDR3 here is CASSSLGQGETQYF. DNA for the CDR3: TGTGCCAGCAGTTCCCTGGGACAGGGAGAGACCCAGTACTTC.

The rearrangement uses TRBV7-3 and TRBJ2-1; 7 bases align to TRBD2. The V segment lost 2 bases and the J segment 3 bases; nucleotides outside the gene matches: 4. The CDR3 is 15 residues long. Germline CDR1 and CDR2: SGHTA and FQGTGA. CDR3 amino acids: CASSLDASGYNEQFF. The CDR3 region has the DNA TGTGCCAGCAGCTTAGATGCTAGCGGCTACAATGAGCAGTTCTTC.

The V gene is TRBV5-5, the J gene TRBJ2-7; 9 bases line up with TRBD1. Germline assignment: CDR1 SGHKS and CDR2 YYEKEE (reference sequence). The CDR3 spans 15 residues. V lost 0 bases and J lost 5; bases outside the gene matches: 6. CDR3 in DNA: TGTGCCAGCAGCTTGGTCGGGACAGGGTCACACGAGCAGTACTTC. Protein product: CASSLVGTGSHEQYF.

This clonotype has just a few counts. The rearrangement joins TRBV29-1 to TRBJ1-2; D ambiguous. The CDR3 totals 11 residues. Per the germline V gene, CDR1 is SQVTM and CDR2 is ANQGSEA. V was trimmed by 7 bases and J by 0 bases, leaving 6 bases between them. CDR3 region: CSAGTNYGYTF. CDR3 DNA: TGCAGCGCCGGGACTAACTATGGCTACACCTTC.